Listed below are T cell receptor beta chains from one sample, sequenced in a study of monozygotic twins with inflammatory bowel disease. With the 5' RACE reads reprocessed, TCRdb shows one record per CDR3 protein and no DNA. This sample's table reports some 160,000 distinct CDR3 sequences. Sequenced input: blood. The receptors shown here come from a human donor with ulcerative colitis or Crohn's disease, or a healthy co-twin of an affected twin (not recorded which). Both conserved end residues are part of each CDR3.

TRBV12-3/TRBV12-4	TRBJ1-3	CASSVDVRGNTIYF
TRBV20-1	TRBJ2-1	CSADPPTGGYNEQFF
TRBV14	TRBJ2-2	CASSARATGELFF
TRBV7-2	TRBJ2-3	CASSPLGLAAIRDTQYF
TRBV7-6	TRBJ1-4	CASSFGKGEKLFF
TRBV12-3/TRBV12-4	TRBJ2-1	CASSSSGGFSGGSWAYNEQFF
TRBV7-2	TRBJ2-5	CASSRTSDQETQYF
TRBV7-2	TRBJ2-1	CASSFDRGEYNEQFF
TRBV5-1	TRBJ2-2	CASSLAGDNTGELFF
TRBV7-2	TRBJ1-1	CASSTPGRQGAFF
TRBV7-9	TRBJ1-1	CASSSDRVRVMNTEAFF
TRBV10-3	TRBJ1-2	CAISGAMGQGHGGYTF
TRBV7-6	TRBJ2-7	CASSLALKSQGRYSYEQYF
TRBV7-9	TRBJ2-7	CASSSRGLSYEQYF
TRBV7-2	TRBJ2-3	CASIDSGLSTDTQYF
TRBV7-9	TRBJ1-1	CASSESGTVNTEAFF
TRBV5-6	TRBJ2-1	CASSLAGGPGNEQFF
TRBV7-8	TRBJ2-3	CASSQPGQTFTDTQYF
TRBV7-6	TRBJ1-6	CASSLGDGVNSPLHF
TRBV20-1	TRBJ1-6	CSVREDTLGYYNSPLHF
TRBV9	TRBJ2-7	CASSDSGSSYEQYF
TRBV7-2	TRBJ1-5	CASSLAQGIQPQHF
TRBV15	TRBJ2-5	CATSRDKGQETQYF
TRBV5-1	TRBJ1-1	CASSLVALNTEAFF
TRBV27	TRBJ2-5	CASPYSPGLAGVKETQYF
TRBV5-1	TRBJ1-6	CASSLARGRNNSPLHF
TRBV5-1	TRBJ1-1	CASTGPQGPVSTEAFF
TRBV29-1	TRBJ2-5	CSVAVQETQYF
TRBV5-1	TRBJ1-1	CASSLGSRGNTEAFF
TRBV7-6	TRBJ2-3	CASSASDYTDTQYF
TRBV5-5	TRBJ1-2	CASSLGGPDSGYGYTF
TRBV9	TRBJ2-1	CASSVGGASSYNEQFF
TRBV4-1	TRBJ2-1	CASSPLLTQLQFF
TRBV18	TRBJ2-3	CASSLLTGADTQYF
TRBV5-4	TRBJ2-5	CASSPGAGTGSVETQYF
TRBV2	TRBJ1-6	CASSDGGARPLHF
TRBV20-1	TRBJ2-1	CSASSSGGYNEQFF
TRBV20-1	TRBJ2-1	CSAGGLYNEQFF
TRBV9	TRBJ1-6	CASSELAANNSPLHF
TRBV5-4	TRBJ2-7	CASSLEGFGYEQYF
TRBV20-1	TRBJ2-7	CSASMVNEQYF
TRBV5-1	TRBJ1-2	CASSSRTGGSGYTF
TRBV24-1	TRBJ1-1	CATSDTRQGNTEAFF
TRBV6-5	TRBJ1-2	CASSWSGGIGYTF
TRBV18	TRBJ2-2	CASSSGLARTQTGELFF
TRBV4-3	TRBJ1-1	CASSKDQGNTEAFF
TRBV10-3	TRBJ1-2	CAISRGQGVYGYTF
TRBV20-1	TRBJ2-4	CSAISGTDIQYF
TRBV5-1	TRBJ1-1	CASSLVLMNTEAFF
TRBV24-1	TRBJ2-1	CATSDATSGGSYNEQFF
TRBV7-2	TRBJ2-1	CASSLAHNEQFF